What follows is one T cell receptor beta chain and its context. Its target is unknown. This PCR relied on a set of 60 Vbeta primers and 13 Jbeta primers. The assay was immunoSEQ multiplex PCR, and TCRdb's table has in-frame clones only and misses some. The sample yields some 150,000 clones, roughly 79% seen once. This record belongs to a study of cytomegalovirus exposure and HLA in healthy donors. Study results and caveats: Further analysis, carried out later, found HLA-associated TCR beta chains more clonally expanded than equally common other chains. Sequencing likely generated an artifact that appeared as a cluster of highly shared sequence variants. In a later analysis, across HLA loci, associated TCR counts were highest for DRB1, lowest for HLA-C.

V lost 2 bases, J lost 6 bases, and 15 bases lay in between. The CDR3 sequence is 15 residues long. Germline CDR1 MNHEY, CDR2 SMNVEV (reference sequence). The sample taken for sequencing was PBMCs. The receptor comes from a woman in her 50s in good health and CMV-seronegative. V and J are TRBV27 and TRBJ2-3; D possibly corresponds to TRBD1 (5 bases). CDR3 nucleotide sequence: TGTGCCAGCAGTTTAGGACATGCCAACAGGGATACGCAGTATTTT. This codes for CASSLGHANRDTQYF.